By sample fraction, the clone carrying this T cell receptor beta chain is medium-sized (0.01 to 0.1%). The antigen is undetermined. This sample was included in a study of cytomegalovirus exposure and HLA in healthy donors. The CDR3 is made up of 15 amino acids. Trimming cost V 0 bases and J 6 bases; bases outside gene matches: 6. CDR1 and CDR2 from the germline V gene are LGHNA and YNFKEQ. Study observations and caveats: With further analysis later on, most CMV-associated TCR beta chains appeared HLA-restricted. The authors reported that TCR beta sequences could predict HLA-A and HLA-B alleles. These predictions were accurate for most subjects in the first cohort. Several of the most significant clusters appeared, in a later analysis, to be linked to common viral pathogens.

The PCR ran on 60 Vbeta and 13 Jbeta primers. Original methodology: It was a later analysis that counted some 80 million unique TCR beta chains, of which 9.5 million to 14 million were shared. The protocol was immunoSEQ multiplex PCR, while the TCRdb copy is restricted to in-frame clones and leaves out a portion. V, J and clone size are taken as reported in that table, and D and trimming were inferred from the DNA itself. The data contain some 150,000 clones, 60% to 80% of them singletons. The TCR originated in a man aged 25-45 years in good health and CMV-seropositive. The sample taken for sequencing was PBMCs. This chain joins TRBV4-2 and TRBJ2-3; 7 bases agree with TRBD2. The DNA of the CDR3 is TGTGCCAGCAGCCAAGACCCTCACGGGGGGGATACGCAGTATTTT. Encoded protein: CASSQDPHGGDTQYF.